The present T cell receptor beta chain was sequenced within a study of T cell repertoires in cytomegalovirus infection. TCRdb called the reads again in MiXCR, with one record for every CDR3 protein. The sample consists of roughly 100,000 distinct CDR3 sequences, approximately 16% of them appearing once. This clonotype was detected many times. The antigen remains unidentified. Regarding the study as a whole: In two of eight donors, the top clonotype was HLA-C-restricted CMV-specific. Cumulative public TCR beta family frequency identified carriers of CMV plus the relevant HLA.

The length of the CDR3 is 15 residues. CDR1 is SGHDT, CDR2 YYEEEE, per germline. With 2 bases removed from V and 3 bases from J, the gap between germline ends came to 11 bases. The sequence derives from a human donor in good health (CMV status not recorded). Some clones in this sample may be carry-over from other donors' samples. V is TRBV5-6 and J is TRBJ2-2; D unclear. Sequencing input: PBMCs. The DNA of the CDR3 is TGTGCCAGCAGCTTAGAGAACATTTACACCGGGGAGCTGTTTTTT. It encodes CASSLENIYTGELFF.